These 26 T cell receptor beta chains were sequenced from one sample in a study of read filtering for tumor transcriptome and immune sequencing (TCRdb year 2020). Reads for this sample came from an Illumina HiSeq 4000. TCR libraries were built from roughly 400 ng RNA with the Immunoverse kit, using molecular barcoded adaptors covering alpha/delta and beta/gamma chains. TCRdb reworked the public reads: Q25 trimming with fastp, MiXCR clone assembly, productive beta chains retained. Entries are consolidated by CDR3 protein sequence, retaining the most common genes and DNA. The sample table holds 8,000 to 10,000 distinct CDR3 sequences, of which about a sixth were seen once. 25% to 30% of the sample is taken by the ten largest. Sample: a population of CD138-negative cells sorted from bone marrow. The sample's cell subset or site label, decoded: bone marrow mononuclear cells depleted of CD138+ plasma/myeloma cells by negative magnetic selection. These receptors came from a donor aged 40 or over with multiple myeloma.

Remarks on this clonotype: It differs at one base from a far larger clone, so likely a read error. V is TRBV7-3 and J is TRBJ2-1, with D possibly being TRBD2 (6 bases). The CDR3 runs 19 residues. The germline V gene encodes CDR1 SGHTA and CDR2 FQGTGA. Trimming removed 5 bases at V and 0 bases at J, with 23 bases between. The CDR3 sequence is CASSPLAAEGRSSYNEQFF. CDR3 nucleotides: TGTGCCAGCAGCCCCCTCGCGGCTGAGGGGAGGAGCTCCTACAATGAGCAGTTCTTC.

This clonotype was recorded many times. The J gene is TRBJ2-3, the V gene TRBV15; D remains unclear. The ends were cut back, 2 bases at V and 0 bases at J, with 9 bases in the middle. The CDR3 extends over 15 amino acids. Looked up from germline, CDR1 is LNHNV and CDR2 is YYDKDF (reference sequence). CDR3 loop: CATSRRATSTDTQYF. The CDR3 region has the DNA TGTGCCACCAGCAGAAGGGCGACGAGCACAGATACGCAGTATTTT.

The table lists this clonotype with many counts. CDR3 residues: CAIGRETQYF. Written as DNA, the CDR3 is TGTGCTATCGGGAGAGAGACCCAGTACTTC. The chain links TRBV30 to TRBJ2-5, with D maybe TRBD2 (6 bases). The CDR3 has 10 amino acids. Germline CDR1 and CDR2: GTSNPN and SVGIG (reference sequence).

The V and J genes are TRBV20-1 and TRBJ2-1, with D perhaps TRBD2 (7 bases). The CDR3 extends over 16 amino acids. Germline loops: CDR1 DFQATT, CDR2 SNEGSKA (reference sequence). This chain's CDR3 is CNVRAGSGGEGNEQFF. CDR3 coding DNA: TGCAATGTTAGAGCCGGGTCGGGGGGCGAGGGCAATGAGCAGTTCTTC.

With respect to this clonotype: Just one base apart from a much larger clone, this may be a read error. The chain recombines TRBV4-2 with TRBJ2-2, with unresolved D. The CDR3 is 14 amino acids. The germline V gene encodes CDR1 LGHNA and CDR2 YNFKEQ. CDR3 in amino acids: CAGSQEERTGELFF. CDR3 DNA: TGTGCCGGCAGCCAAGAAGAACGCACCGGGGAGCTGTTTTTT.

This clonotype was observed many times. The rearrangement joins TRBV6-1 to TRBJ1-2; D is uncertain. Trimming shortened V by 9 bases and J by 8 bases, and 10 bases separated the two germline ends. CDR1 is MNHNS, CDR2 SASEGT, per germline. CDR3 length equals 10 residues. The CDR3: CASQERGYTF. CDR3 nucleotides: TGTGCCAGTCAAGAGAGGGGCTACACCTTC.

The DNA of the CDR3 is TGCAGTGCTCGACCTCCGGGGGGCCGCAATGAGCAGTTCTTC. The encoded protein is CSARPPGGRNEQFF. The V and J genes are TRBV20-1 and TRBJ2-1; D possibly corresponds to TRBD2 (7 bases). Germline V gene sequence: CDR1 DFQATT, CDR2 SNEGSKA (reference sequence). This CDR3 is built from 14 residues. The V end lost 5 bases, the J end lost 6 bases, and 17 bases lay between the germline ends.

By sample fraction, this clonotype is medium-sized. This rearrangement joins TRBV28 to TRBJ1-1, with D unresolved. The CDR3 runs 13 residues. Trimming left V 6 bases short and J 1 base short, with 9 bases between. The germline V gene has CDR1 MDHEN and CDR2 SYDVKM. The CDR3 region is CASRASANTEAFF. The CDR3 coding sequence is TGTGCCAGCAGAGCGTCTGCGAACACTGAAGCTTTCTTT.

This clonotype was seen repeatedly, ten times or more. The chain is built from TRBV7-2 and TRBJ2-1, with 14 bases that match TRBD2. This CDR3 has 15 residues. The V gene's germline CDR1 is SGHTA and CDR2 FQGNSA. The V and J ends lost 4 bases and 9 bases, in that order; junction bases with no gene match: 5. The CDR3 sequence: CASSSRLAGGGEQFF. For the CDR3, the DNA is TGTGCCAGCAGCTCCCGACTAGCGGGGGGGGGTGAGCAGTTCTTC.

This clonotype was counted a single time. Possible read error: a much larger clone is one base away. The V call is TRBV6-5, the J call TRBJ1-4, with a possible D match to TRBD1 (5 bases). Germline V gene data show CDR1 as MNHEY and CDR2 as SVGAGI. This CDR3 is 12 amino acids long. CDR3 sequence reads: CASRAAGNDRYF. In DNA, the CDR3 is TGTGCCAGCAGAGCCGCAGGGAATGATCGGTATTTT.

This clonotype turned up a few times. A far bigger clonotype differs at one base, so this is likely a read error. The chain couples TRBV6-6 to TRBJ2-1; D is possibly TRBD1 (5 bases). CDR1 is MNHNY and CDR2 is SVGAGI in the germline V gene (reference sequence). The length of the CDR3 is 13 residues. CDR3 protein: CASSYSGADEQIF. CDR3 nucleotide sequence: TGTGCCAGCAGTTATAGTGGGGCCGATGAGCAGATCTTC.

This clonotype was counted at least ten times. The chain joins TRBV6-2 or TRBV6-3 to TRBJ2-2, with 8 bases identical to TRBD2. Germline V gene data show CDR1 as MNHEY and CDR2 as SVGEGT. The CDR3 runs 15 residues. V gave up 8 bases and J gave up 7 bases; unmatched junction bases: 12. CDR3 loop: CASWAPAGGGGELFF. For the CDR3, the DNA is TGTGCCAGCTGGGCCCCCGCGGGGGGAGGCGGGGAGCTGTTTTTT.

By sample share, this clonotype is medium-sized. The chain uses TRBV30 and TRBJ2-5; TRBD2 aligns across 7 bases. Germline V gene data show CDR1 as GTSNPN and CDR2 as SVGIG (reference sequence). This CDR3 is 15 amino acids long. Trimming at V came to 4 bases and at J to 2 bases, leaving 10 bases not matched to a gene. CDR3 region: CAWTQKLALQETQYF. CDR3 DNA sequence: TGTGCCTGGACCCAGAAACTAGCGCTACAAGAGACCCAGTACTTC.

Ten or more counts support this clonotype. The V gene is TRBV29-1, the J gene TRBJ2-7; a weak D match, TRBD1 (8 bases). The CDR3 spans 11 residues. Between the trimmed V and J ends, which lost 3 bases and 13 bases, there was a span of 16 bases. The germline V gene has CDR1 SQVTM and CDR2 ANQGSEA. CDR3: CSVDGQGGTYF. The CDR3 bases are TGCAGCGTTGACGGACAGGGAGGGACTTACTTC.

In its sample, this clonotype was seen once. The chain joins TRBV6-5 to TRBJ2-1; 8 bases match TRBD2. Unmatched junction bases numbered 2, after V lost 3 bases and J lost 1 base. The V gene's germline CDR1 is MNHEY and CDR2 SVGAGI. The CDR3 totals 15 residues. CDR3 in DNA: TGTGCCAGCAGTTATAGCGGGGCTTCCTACAATGAGCAGTTCTTC. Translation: CASSYSGASYNEQFF.

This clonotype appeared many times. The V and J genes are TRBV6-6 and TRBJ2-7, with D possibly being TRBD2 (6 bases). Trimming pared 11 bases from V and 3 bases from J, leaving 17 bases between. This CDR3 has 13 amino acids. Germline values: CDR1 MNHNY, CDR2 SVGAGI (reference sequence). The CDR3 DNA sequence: TGTGCCGCCAGGGTTTCGGGGGTCTACGAGCAGTACTTC. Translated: CAARVSGVYEQYF.

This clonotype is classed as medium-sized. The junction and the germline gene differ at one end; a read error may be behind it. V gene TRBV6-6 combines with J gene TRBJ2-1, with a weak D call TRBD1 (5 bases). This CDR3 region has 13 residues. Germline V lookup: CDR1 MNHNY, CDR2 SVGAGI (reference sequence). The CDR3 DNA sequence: TGTGCCACCAGTTACGTAGGGGCGAATGAGCAGTTCTTC. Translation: CATSYVGANEQFF.

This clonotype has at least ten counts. CDR3 bases: TGTGCCAGCAGTTTACGTCCAGGGTCCCATGGCTACACCTTC. This codes for CASSLRPGSHGYTF. The chain combines TRBV28 with TRBJ1-2, with a weak D call TRBD1 (5 bases). Trimming shortened V by 2 bases and J by 6 bases, and 13 bases separated the two germline ends. The germline V gene encodes CDR1 MDHEN and CDR2 SYDVKM. The CDR3 extends over 14 amino acids.

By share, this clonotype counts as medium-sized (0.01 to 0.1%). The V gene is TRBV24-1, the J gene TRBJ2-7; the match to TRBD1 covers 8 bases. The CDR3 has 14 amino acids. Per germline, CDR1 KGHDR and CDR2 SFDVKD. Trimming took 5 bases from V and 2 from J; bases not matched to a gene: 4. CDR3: CATSGTGYPYEQYF. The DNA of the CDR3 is TGTGCCACCAGTGGGACAGGGTACCCCTACGAGCAGTACTTC.

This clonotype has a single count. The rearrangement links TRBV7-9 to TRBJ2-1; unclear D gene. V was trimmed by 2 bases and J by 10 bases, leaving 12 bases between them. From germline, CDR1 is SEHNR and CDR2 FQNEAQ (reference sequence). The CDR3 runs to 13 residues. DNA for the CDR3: TGTGCCAGCAGCTTATCCCAGCGAATGGAGCAGTTCTTC. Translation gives CASSLSQRMEQFF.

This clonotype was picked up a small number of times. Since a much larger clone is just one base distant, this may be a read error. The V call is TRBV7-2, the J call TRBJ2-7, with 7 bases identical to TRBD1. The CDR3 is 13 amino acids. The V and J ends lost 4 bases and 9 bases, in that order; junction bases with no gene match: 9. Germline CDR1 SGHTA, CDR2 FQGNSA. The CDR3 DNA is TGTGCCAGCAGCTCCTCGACAGGGAACGGGCAGTACTTC. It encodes CASSSSTGNGQYF.

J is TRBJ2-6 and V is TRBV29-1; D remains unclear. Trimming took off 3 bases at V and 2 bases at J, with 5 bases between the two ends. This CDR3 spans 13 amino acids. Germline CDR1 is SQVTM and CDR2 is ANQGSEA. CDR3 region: CSVDYPGANVLTF. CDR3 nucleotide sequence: TGCAGCGTTGATTATCCTGGGGCCAACGTCCTGACTTTC.

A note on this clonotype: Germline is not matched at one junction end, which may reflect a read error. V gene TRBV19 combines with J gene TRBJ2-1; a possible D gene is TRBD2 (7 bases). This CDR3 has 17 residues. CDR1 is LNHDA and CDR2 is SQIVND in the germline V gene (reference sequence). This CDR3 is CASSIDTGGRSYNERFF. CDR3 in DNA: TGTGCCAGTAGTATAGATACGGGGGGCAGATCCTACAATGAGCGGTTCTTC.

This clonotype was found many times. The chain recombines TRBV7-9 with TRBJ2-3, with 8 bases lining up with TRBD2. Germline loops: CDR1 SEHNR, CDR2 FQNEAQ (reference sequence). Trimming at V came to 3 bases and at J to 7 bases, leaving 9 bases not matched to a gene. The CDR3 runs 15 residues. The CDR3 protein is CASSLTGLGLNTQYF. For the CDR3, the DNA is TGTGCCAGCAGCTTGACGGGACTAGGACTAAATACGCAGTATTTT.

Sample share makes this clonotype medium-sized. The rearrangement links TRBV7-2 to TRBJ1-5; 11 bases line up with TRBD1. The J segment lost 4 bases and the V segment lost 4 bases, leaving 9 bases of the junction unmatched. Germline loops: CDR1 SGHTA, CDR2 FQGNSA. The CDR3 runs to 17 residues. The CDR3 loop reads CASSWGTGGRRNQPQHF. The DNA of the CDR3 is TGTGCCAGCAGCTGGGGGACAGGGGGAAGGCGGAATCAGCCCCAGCATTTT.

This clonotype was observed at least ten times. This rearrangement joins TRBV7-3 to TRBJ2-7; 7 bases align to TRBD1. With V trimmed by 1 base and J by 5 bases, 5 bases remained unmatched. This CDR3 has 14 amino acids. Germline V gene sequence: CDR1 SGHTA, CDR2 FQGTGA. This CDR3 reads CASSLRGGLDEQYF. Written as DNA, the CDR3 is TGTGCCAGCAGCTTAAGAGGGGGCCTCGACGAGCAGTACTTC. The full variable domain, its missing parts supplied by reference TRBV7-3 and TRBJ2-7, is GAGVSQTPSNKVTEKGKYVELRCDPISGHTALYWYRQSLGQGPEFLIYFQGTGAADDSGLPNDRFFAVRPEGSVSTLKIQRTERGDSAVYLCASSLRGGLDEQYFGPGTRLTVT.